This T cell receptor (beta chain) derives from a study of OX40 agonist ivuxolimab in advanced cancers. Germline lookup yields CDR1 SGDLS and CDR2 YYNGEE. With 2 bases clipped from V and 0 bases from J, the junction kept 3 bases outside the gene matches. The CDR3 is 17 amino acids. Assay: immunoSEQ multiplex PCR; the TCRdb copy retains only in-frame clones and omits some. In the table there are some 98,000 clones, 90% to 95% of which are singletons. The origin of this receptor is an adult with an advanced solid tumor such as melanoma, head and neck, liver or kidney cancer. The material sequenced was CD4+ or CD8+ T cells sorted from blood, taken in a trial of the OX40 agonist ivuxolimab. This chain links TRBV9 with TRBJ2-3; 13 positions agree with TRBD2. CDR3 sequence reads: CASSVGLAGPSTDTQYF. In nucleotides, the CDR3 is TGTGCCAGCAGCGTGGGACTAGCGGGGCCTAGCACAGATACGCAGTATTTT.